The 23 T cell receptor beta chains presented below share a single source sample, sequenced in a study of T cell responses to AZD1222 COVID-19 vaccine. Produced via immunoSEQ multiplex PCR; TCRdb's table is partial and in-frame only. The table shows some 140,000 clones, with roughly 90% occurring only once. The sequencing here drew on peripheral blood, taken on day 0 of AZD1222 vaccination. These TCRs come from an adult in good health.

This rearrangement joins TRBV29-1 to TRBJ1-2; D is uncertain. The germline CDR1 and CDR2 sequences are SQVTM and ANQGSEA. The length of the CDR3 is 18 residues. The V end was cut by 0 bases, the J end by 8 bases, with 28 bases between. CDR3 protein: CSVEDLRSLDWSPRGYTF. In nucleotides, the CDR3 is TGCAGCGTTGAAGATCTCAGGAGCCTAGATTGGTCTCCTCGGGGCTACACCTTC.

The chain carries TRBV20-1 and TRBJ1-1; D gene unclear. There are 11 residues in the CDR3. The V end lost 4 bases, the J end lost 5 bases, and 8 bases lay between the germline ends. Germline V gene data show CDR1 as DFQATT and CDR2 as SNEGSKA (reference sequence). CDR3 in amino acids: CSAIRRTEAFF. The CDR3 DNA sequence: TGCAGTGCTATAAGGCGAACTGAAGCTTTCTTT.

The chain carries TRBV11-3 and TRBJ2-7, with D uncertain. Germline assignment: CDR1 SGHNT and CDR2 YENEEA. The CDR3 runs 15 residues. Between the trimmed V and J ends, which lost 2 bases and 3 bases, there was a span of 14 bases. CDR3 in amino acids: CASSLPQDSLYEQYF. CDR3 DNA: TGTGCCAGCAGCTTACCCCAGGATTCTCTCTACGAGCAGTACTTC.

This rearrangement joins TRBV6-5 to TRBJ1-6, with D possibly TRBD1 on 5 matching bases. The V and J ends lost 4 bases and 6 bases respectively, with 13 bases between them. CDR1 is MNHEY, CDR2 SVGAGI, per germline. There are 15 residues in the CDR3. The chain's CDR3 is CASSFRDVLNSPLHF. The CDR3 DNA sequence: TGTGCCAGCAGTTTCAGGGATGTCCTTAATTCACCCCTCCACTTT.

For the CDR3, the DNA is TGCGCCAGCAGCCTCCGGGACACGTTATGGGATGAGCAGTTCTTC. It codes for CASSLRDTLWDEQFF. The chain recombines TRBV4-1 with TRBJ2-1, with a possible D match to TRBD1 (6 bases). This CDR3 is 15 amino acids long. Germline V CDR1 and CDR2: MGHRA, YSYEKL. The V and J ends lost 4 bases and 8 bases respectively, with 18 bases between them.

This clone was seen a few times. The rearrangement uses TRBV6-5 and TRBJ2-4; D uncertain. This CDR3 region has 11 residues. With 8 bases removed from V and 1 base from J, the gap between germline ends came to 3 bases. Germline CDR1 is MNHEY and CDR2 is SVGAGI. CDR3: CASLAKNIQYF. The DNA of the CDR3 is TGTGCCAGCCTGGCCAAAAACATTCAGTACTTC.

This chain uses TRBV29-1 with TRBJ1-2; 12 nucleotides agree with TRBD1. Per the germline V gene, CDR1 is SQVTM and CDR2 is ANQGSEA. V was pared by 7 bases and J by 8 bases, with 14 bases of the junction left unmatched. The CDR3 is 15 amino acids. The DNA for the CDR3 is TGCAGCGCCGATGTACCGGGACAGGGGGCAGGGGGCTACACCTTC. Amino acids: CSADVPGQGAGGYTF.

The chain uses TRBV6-5 and TRBJ1-3; possibly TRBD1 for D (5 bases). Germline CDR1 MNHEY, CDR2 SVGAGI. The CDR3 has 14 amino acids. V was cut by 5 bases and J by 0 bases, with 8 bases left in between. This CDR3 reads CASSQTVSGNTIYF. CDR3 DNA: TGTGCCAGCAGTCAGACAGTCTCTGGAAACACCATATATTTT.

V and J are TRBV9 and TRBJ1-4; TRBD1 agrees at 7 bases. The trim removed 0 bases at V and 8 bases at J, leaving 4 bases unmatched. Germline V gene lookup returns CDR1 SGDLS and CDR2 YYNGEE. CDR3 length: 14 residues. The CDR3 DNA reads as TGTGCCAGCAGCGTAGGACAGGGAAGAGAAAAACTGTTTTTT. Protein sequence: CASSVGQGREKLFF.

This chain uses TRBV6-5 with TRBJ1-4; D gene unclear. This CDR3 has 15 amino acids. Germline values: CDR1 MNHEY, CDR2 SVGAGI. V was clipped by 9 bases and J by 3 bases, with 17 bases between them. The CDR3 sequence: CASRMLGPANEKLFF. The CDR3 DNA follows: TGTGCCAGTAGAATGTTGGGCCCGGCTAATGAAAAACTGTTTTTT.

The J gene is TRBJ1-2, the V gene TRBV5-1; D uncertain. This CDR3 is built from 16 residues. CDR1 is SGHRS and CDR2 is YFSETQ in the germline V gene. V was cut by 4 bases and J by 5 bases, with 21 bases left in between. The CDR3 DNA reads as TGCGCCAGCAGCACCCGGACTGCCATGAGTTTATATGGCTACACCTTC. Translating gives CASSTRTAMSLYGYTF. The variable domain in full, with the rest retrieved from reference TRBV5-1 and TRBJ1-2, is KAGVTQTPRYLIKTRGQQVTLSCSPISGHRSVSWYQQTPGQGLQFLFEYFSETQRNKGNFPGRFSGRQFSNSRSEMNVSTLELGDSALYLCASSTRTAMSLYGYTFGSGTRLTVV.

The CDR3 reads CASSLGPSADGYTF. CDR3 nucleotide sequence: TGCGCCAGCAGCTTGGGCCCCTCGGCCGATGGCTACACCTTC. The chain has TRBV5-1 and TRBJ1-2; D is uncertain. Germline CDR1 is SGHRS and CDR2 is YFSETQ. This CDR3 is built from 14 residues. Between the trimmed V and J ends, which lost 0 bases and 6 bases, there was a span of 12 bases.

This chain connects TRBV28 to TRBJ1-4; possibly TRBD1 for D (5 bases). Germline CDR1 MDHEN, CDR2 SYDVKM. The CDR3 is made up of 13 amino acids. Trimming removed 3 bases at V and 9 bases at J, with 11 bases between. CDR3 sequence: CASSLRGMKKLFF. CDR3 DNA: TGTGCCAGCAGTTTGAGGGGCATGAAAAAACTGTTTTTT.

V and J are TRBV15 and TRBJ1-2; D unresolved. The germline V and J ends were trimmed by 0 bases and 8 bases, with 13 bases remaining between them. Germline V gene data show CDR1 as LNHNV and CDR2 as YYDKDF (reference sequence). The CDR3 runs 14 residues. CDR3 sequence (DNA): TGTGCCACCAGCAGAGATCGGACCGCTTTAGGCTACACCTTC. Amino acid sequence: CATSRDRTALGYTF.

V usage is TRBV9 and J usage is TRBJ2-1; 9 bases map to TRBD2. This CDR3 region has 16 residues. From germline, CDR1 is SGDLS and CDR2 YYNGEE. J was trimmed by 7 bases and V by 3 bases; bases with no gene match: 11. The CDR3 reads CASSGGTSLKGNEQFF. The DNA of the CDR3 is TGTGCCAGCAGCGGGGGGACTAGCCTAAAGGGGAATGAGCAGTTCTTC.

This chain joins TRBV6-2 or TRBV6-3 and TRBJ2-7; no definite D call. Germline V gene sequence: CDR1 MNHEY, CDR2 SVGEGT. This CDR3 is 11 amino acids long. V dropped 1 base and J dropped 3 bases, with 1 base sitting between them. CDR3 region: CASSYFYEQYF. For the CDR3, the DNA is TGTGCCAGCAGTTACTTCTACGAGCAGTACTTC.

The genes are TRBV7-9 and TRBJ2-5; weak D call: TRBD1 (6 bases). The CDR3 runs 13 residues. In germline, CDR1 is SEHNR, CDR2 FQNEAQ (reference sequence). V gave up 3 bases and J gave up 5 bases, with 10 bases separating them. The CDR3 loop is CASSFTGLETQYF. The DNA for the CDR3 is TGTGCCAGCAGCTTCACAGGGCTGGAGACCCAGTACTTC.

The rearrangement joins TRBV18 to TRBJ2-1; D remains ambiguous. The CDR3 is 15 residues long. Trimming left V 0 bases short and J 9 bases short, with 15 bases between. The germline V gene encodes CDR1 KGHSH and CDR2 LQKENI. Here the CDR3 DNA reads TGTGCCAGCTCACCACCTTCCTTCCACCGAGGTGAGCAGTTCTTC. It specifies CASSPPSFHRGEQFF. Full variable domain (remainder filled in from reference TRBV18 and TRBJ2-1): NAGVMQNPRHLVRRRGQEARLRCSPMKGHSHVYWYRQLPEEGLKFMVYLQKENIIDESGMPKERFSAEFPKEGPSILRIQQVVRGDSAAYFCASSPPSFHRGEQFFGPGTRLTVL.

The rearrangement joins TRBV5-5 to TRBJ1-4; no clear D gene. CDR1 is SGHKS, CDR2 YYEKEE, per germline (reference sequence). This CDR3 is built from 13 residues. V lost 3 bases, J lost 7 bases, and 10 bases lay in between. This CDR3 is CASSSPRLEKLFF. DNA of the CDR3: TGTGCCAGCAGCTCCCCCCGACTTGAAAAACTGTTTTTT.

This clone was seen only a few times. The chain uses TRBV19 and TRBJ1-2; D perhaps matches TRBD1 (5 bases). This CDR3 comprises 15 residues. V was pared by 7 bases and J by 3 bases, with 18 bases between. CDR1 and CDR2 (germline): LNHDA, SQIVND (reference sequence). The CDR3 DNA sequence: TGTGCCAGTACCCTAGGGACCGGAACAGACTATGGCTACACCTTC. As protein: CASTLGTGTDYGYTF. Filled out from reference TRBV19 and TRBJ1-2, the complete variable domain reads DGGITQSPKYLFRKEGQNVTLSCEQNLNHDAMYWYRQDPGQGLRLIYYSQIVNDFQKGDIAEGYSVSREKKESFPLTVTSAQKNPTAFYLCASTLGTGTDYGYTFGSGTRLTVV.

The chain is built from TRBV7-3 and TRBJ1-1; D is unclear. V was clipped by 0 bases and J by 6 bases, with 8 bases between them. Germline-derived CDR1 and CDR2 are SGHTA and FQGTGA. This CDR3 is built from 13 residues. CDR3 DNA: TGTGCCAGCAGCTTAACTTGGAGTGCTGAAGCTTTCTTT. This sequence encodes CASSLTWSAEAFF.

The rearrangement links TRBV5-1 to TRBJ2-1; D call uncertain. Germline V lookup: CDR1 SGHRS, CDR2 YFSETQ. The CDR3 extends over 14 amino acids. V was trimmed by 4 bases and J by 5 bases, leaving 13 bases between them. The CDR3, as DNA: TGCGCCAGCAGCGTCGATTTCCGGGACAATGAGCAGTTCTTC. It encodes CASSVDFRDNEQFF.

Remarks on this clone: The sample holds other DNA sequences that translate to the same CDR3. The rearrangement links TRBV12-3 or TRBV12-4 to TRBJ1-1; the D is unclear. The V and J ends lost 3 bases and 4 bases respectively, with 6 bases between them. The length of the CDR3 is 12 residues. The CDR3 sequence is CASSFWGTEAFF. DNA of the CDR3: TGTGCCAGCAGTTTTTGGGGCACTGAAGCTTTCTTT.